Each of the 2 T cell receptor beta chains below was sequenced from the same sample in a study of shared clonotypes between healthy human individuals. TCRdb's table, derived via immunoSEQ multiplex PCR, lists solely in-frame clones and lacks some. The sample contains approximately 2,000,000 clones, approximately 90% of which appear only once. The sequenced sample consisted of naive CD4+ T cells from PBMCs. Noted subset: CD45RA+ positively selected. These receptors were obtained from a man younger than 35 in good health. Some clones in this sample may be carry-over from other donors' samples.

This chain links TRBV28 with TRBJ2-3; D remains unclear. This CDR3 has 15 residues. Trimming stripped 7 bases from V and 0 bases from J, with 14 bases between. Germline V lookup: CDR1 MDHEN, CDR2 SYDVKM. The CDR3 coding sequence is TGTGCCAGCATCCGGGCAGGAGCGAGCACAGATACGCAGTATTTT. Its translation: CASIRAGASTDTQYF.

The chain joins TRBV4-3 to TRBJ2-7, with 10 positions matching TRBD2. The V and J ends lost 2 bases and 1 base, in that order; junction bases with no gene match: 5. This CDR3 comprises 16 residues. The V gene's germline CDR1 is LGHNA and CDR2 YSLEER. The CDR3 protein is CASSQTSGRESYEQYF. CDR3 in DNA: TGCGCCAGCAGCCAAACCAGCGGGAGGGAATCCTACGAGCAGTACTTC.